This T cell receptor beta chain derives from a study of T cell responses to AZD1222 COVID-19 vaccine. CDR1 is MDHEN, CDR2 SYDVKM, per germline. The V and J ends lost 4 bases and 0 bases, in that order; junction bases with no gene match: 10. The length of the CDR3 is 17 residues. This clone occurred a few times. Its antigen is still unknown. The protocol was immunoSEQ multiplex PCR, while the TCRdb copy is restricted to in-frame clones and leaves out a portion. Of about 130,000 clones in the sample, approximately 94% were seen once. Findings and caveats of the study: Seropositive status at baseline applied to only 6 or 7 AZD1222 recipients. There were repertoire samples only from the period after the peak T cell response. Spike-spanning, vaccine-associated CD4 TCRs were dominant at 160-218 and 743-854. Nearly half of the spike-specific TCRs reportedly recognize variant regions that carry no mutations.

Sequencing was performed on peripheral blood, taken on day 0 of AZD1222 vaccination. The rearrangement uses TRBV28 and TRBJ2-7; 9 positions agree with TRBD2. The receptor was derived from an adult in good health. CDR3 in amino acids: CASSSYQTSGSSYEQYF. CDR3 in DNA: TGTGCCAGCAGTTCGTATCAGACTAGCGGAAGCTCCTACGAGCAGTACTTC.